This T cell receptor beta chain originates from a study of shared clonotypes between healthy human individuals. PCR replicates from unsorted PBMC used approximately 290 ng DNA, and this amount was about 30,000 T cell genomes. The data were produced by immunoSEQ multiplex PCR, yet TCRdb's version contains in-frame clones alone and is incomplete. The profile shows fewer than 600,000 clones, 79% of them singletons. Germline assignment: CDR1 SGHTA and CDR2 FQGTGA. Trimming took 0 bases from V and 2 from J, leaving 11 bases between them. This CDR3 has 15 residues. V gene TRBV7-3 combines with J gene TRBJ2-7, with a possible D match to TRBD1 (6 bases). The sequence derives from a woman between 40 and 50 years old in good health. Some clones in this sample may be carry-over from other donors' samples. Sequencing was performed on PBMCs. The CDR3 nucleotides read TGTGCCAGCAGCTTAACGTCGACAGGACCCTACGAGCAGTACTTC. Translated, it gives CASSLTSTGPYEQYF. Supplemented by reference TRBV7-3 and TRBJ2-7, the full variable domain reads GAGVSQTPSNKVTEKGKYVELRCDPISGHTALYWYRQSLGQGPEFLIYFQGTGAADDSGLPNDRFFAVRPEGSVSTLKIQRTERGDSAVYLCASSLTSTGPYEQYFGPGTRLTVT.